The clone carrying this T cell receptor beta chain was picked up many times. The target antigen is unknown. The study made its TCR cDNA through 5'RACE template switching. That step introduced a universal primer site along with UMIs. TCRdb analysed the 5' RACE reads with MiXCR anew, one entry per CDR3 protein. The sample has 110,000 or so distinct CDR3 sequences; roughly 7.9% are singletons. The V gene end was trimmed by 0 bases and the J gene end by 2 bases; junction bases not matched to a gene: 7. CDR3 length: 17 residues. The germline V gene encodes CDR1 KGHSH and CDR2 LQKENI. This specimen belongs to a study of T cells after yellow fever vaccination. Study findings and constraints: Clones from primary vaccination mostly reappeared after the booster (roughly 95% CD4, about 88% CD8). Secondary responses were weaker yet peaked faster, day 5 versus 15.

The chain joins TRBV18 to TRBJ2-3; 8 nucleotides align to TRBD1. The input for sequencing was CD4+ T cells sorted from PBMCs, taken around 45 days after the first yellow fever vaccination. The TCR originated in a man between 18 and 35 years old who received the YFV17D yellow fever vaccine. The CDR3 here is CASSPPLQGDDTDTQYF. The CDR3 nucleotides read TGTGCCAGCTCACCACCTCTACAGGGGGATGACACAGATACGCAGTATTTT.